The 22 T cell receptor beta chains in this list originate from one sample, sequenced in a study of blood T cell repertoires in COVID-19. Measured with immunoSEQ multiplex PCR; TCRdb has only the in-frame clones, and not every one. Of 200,000 to 250,000 clones detected, approximately 82% appear once; the ten largest clones hold approximately 4.9%. Sequencing was carried out using peripheral blood. Receptors originate from a woman aged 80 or over with active or convalescent COVID-19.

The genes are TRBV11-2 and TRBJ2-7; no definite D call. The CDR3 runs to 14 residues. Germline V gene lookup returns CDR1 SGHAT and CDR2 FQNNGV. Trimming removed 3 bases at V and 2 bases at J, with 11 bases between. In nucleotides, the CDR3 is TGTGCCAGCAGCTTTCCTGCAGGCGCCTACGAGCAGTACTTC. Its translation: CASSFPAGAYEQYF. Combining the CDR3 with reference TRBV11-2 and TRBJ2-7 gives the whole variable domain EAGVAQSPRYKIIEKRQSVAFWCNPISGHATLYWYQQILGQGPKLLIQFQNNGVVDDSQLPKDRFSAERLKGVDSTLKIQPAKLEDSAVYLCASSFPAGAYEQYFGPGTRLTVT.

This chain uses TRBV11-3 with TRBJ2-3; perhaps TRBD2 as D (5 bases). Between the trimmed V and J ends, which lost 8 bases and 2 bases, there was a span of 11 bases. Germline CDR1 SGHNT, CDR2 YENEEA. This CDR3 is 13 amino acids long. The DNA for the CDR3 is TGTGCCAGCCAGAGCGGCCCCACAGATACGCAGTATTTT. Translation: CASQSGPTDTQYF.

The chain employs TRBV5-1 and TRBJ1-2, with a weak D call TRBD1 (6 bases). Trimming stripped 4 bases from V and 5 bases from J, with 15 bases between. Germline V CDR1 and CDR2: SGHRS, YFSETQ. The CDR3 covers 14 residues. CDR3 in amino acids: CASSQQGVEYGYTF. CDR3 coding DNA: TGCGCCAGCAGCCAACAGGGAGTAGAGTATGGCTACACCTTC.

The V call is TRBV4-1, the J call TRBJ2-7; the D gene is possibly TRBD1 (5 bases). The germline V and J ends were trimmed by 1 base and 4 bases, with 11 bases remaining between them. Germline V gene data show CDR1 as MGHRA and CDR2 as YSYEKL. CDR3 size: 14 residues. The CDR3 bases are TGCGCCAGCAGCCAAGTCTCCAGGGTGTACGAGCAGTACTTC. Translating it yields CASSQVSRVYEQYF.

The V call is TRBV7-9, the J call TRBJ2-1, with TRBD2 matching 8 bases. V was pared by 3 bases and J by 15 bases, with 19 bases of the junction left unmatched. The germline gives CDR1 SEHNR, CDR2 FQNEAQ (reference sequence). The CDR3 loop spans 16 amino acids. In DNA form, the CDR3 reads TGTGCCAGCAGCTTCCCAGGTGCGCTAGCGGGTCCCCCCGCGTTCTTC. Its translation: CASSFPGALAGPPAFF.

V usage is TRBV19 and J usage is TRBJ1-3; 10 nucleotides agree with TRBD1. The V gene end was trimmed by 4 bases and the J gene end by 4 bases; junction bases not matched to a gene: 4. Germline CDR1 and CDR2: LNHDA and SQIVND (reference sequence). CDR3 length: 15 residues. The CDR3: CASSTGTGVGNTIYF. The CDR3 region has the DNA TGTGCCAGTAGTACGGGGACAGGGGTCGGAAACACCATATATTTT.

The chain's CDR3 is CATSREPGLAYQETQYF. The CDR3 DNA is TGTGCCACCAGCAGAGAACCGGGACTAGCGTACCAAGAGACCCAGTACTTC. The chain carries TRBV15 and TRBJ2-5; 10 nucleotides align to TRBD2. The CDR3 is 17 residues long. Per germline, CDR1 LNHNV and CDR2 YYDKDF (reference sequence). V gave up 0 bases and J gave up 0 bases; unmatched junction bases: 4.

The chain recombines TRBV15 with TRBJ2-7; TRBD1 aligns across 7 bases. Germline V gene data show CDR1 as LNHNV and CDR2 as YYDKDF (reference sequence). V was pared by 3 bases and J by 0 bases, with 17 bases of the junction left unmatched. The length of the CDR3 is 19 residues. The CDR3 here is CATSSGLWGRDRTSYEQYF. Written as DNA, the CDR3 is TGTGCCACCAGCAGCGGATTATGGGGCCGGGACAGAACCTCCTACGAGCAGTACTTC.

The chain joins TRBV12-3 or TRBV12-4 to TRBJ1-1; no firm D call. Trimming removed 2 bases at V and 1 base at J, with 5 bases between. This CDR3 comprises 13 residues. The CDR3, as DNA: TGTGCCAGCAGTTTAACGGGGAACACTGAAGCTTTCTTT. Translated: CASSLTGNTEAFF.

This chain uses TRBV7-8 with TRBJ2-1, with 7 bases that match TRBD2. The CDR3 is made up of 15 amino acids. The J segment lost 5 bases and the V segment lost 2 bases, leaving 6 bases of the junction unmatched. The germline V gene has CDR1 SGHVS and CDR2 FQNEAQ. CDR3 sequence: CASSLPGGGNNEQFF. DNA of the CDR3: TGTGCCAGCAGCTTACCTGGCGGGGGAAACAATGAGCAGTTCTTC.

This chain links TRBV20-1 with TRBJ1-1; TRBD1 is a possible D gene (6 bases). The CDR3 totals 14 residues. CDR1 is DFQATT and CDR2 is SNEGSKA in the germline V gene (reference sequence). This chain's CDR3 is CRVSGGGPDTEAFF. DNA of the CDR3: TGCAGGGTTAGTGGGGGGGGCCCAGACACTGAAGCTTTCTTT.

V is TRBV28 and J is TRBJ1-5; D is ambiguous. In germline, CDR1 is MDHEN, CDR2 SYDVKM. V shed 9 bases and J shed 0 bases, with 12 bases lying between them. The CDR3 runs to 14 residues. The CDR3 coding sequence is TGTGCCAGTAGAGGTTGGGTTAGCAATCAGCCCCAGCATTTT. Its translation is CASRGWVSNQPQHF.

The chain carries TRBV2 and TRBJ2-2; 8 nucleotides line up with TRBD1. The V gene's germline CDR1 is SNHLY and CDR2 FYNNEI. The V gene end was trimmed by 6 bases and the J gene end by 1 base; junction bases not matched to a gene: 4. The CDR3 has 15 residues. As DNA, the CDR3 is TGTGCCAGCAGGCCCGGGACAGGGAACACCGGGGAGCTGTTTTTT. It codes for CASRPGTGNTGELFF.

This chain connects TRBV7-9 to TRBJ2-7, with TRBD2 matching over 14 bases. The CDR3 has 16 amino acids. The germline V gene encodes CDR1 SEHNR and CDR2 FQNEAQ (reference sequence). V shed 8 bases and J 4 bases; nucleotides not matched to a gene: 10. This chain's CDR3 is CASGTSGGLRQYEQYF. Here the CDR3 DNA reads TGTGCCAGCGGGACTAGCGGGGGTTTAAGACAGTACGAGCAGTACTTC.

As regards this clone: The identical CDR3 is also encoded by other nucleotide sequences in the sample. V usage is TRBV3-1 (or the pseudogene TRBV3-2) and J usage is TRBJ1-2; no firm D call. This CDR3 contains 12 residues. V lost 4 bases to trimming and J lost 5 bases, with 8 bases between them. Per the germline V gene, CDR1 is LGHDT and CDR2 is YNNKEL (reference sequence). In nucleotides, the CDR3 is TGTGCCAGCAGCCCCGGAGGGTATGGCTACACCTTC. It yields the protein CASSPGGYGYTF.

The V and J genes are TRBV5-4 and TRBJ1-6; the D is unclear. This CDR3 is 14 amino acids long. CDR1 is SGHNT and CDR2 is YYREEE in the germline V gene (reference sequence). The V gene lost 0 bases and the J gene lost 5 bases, with 6 bases spanning the gap. The CDR3 DNA reads as TGTGCCAGCAGCTTGGGGCTTAATAATTCACCCCTCCACTTT. It is translated as CASSLGLNNSPLHF.

J is TRBJ2-1 and V is TRBV6-5; possibly TRBD1 for D (6 bases). V gave up 8 bases and J gave up 4 bases, with 12 bases separating them. This CDR3 contains 13 residues. The germline V gene encodes CDR1 MNHEY and CDR2 SVGAGI. The CDR3 spells CASSGQTYNEQFF. The DNA for the CDR3 is TGTGCCAGCTCAGGACAGACTTACAATGAGCAGTTCTTC.

This chain connects TRBV3-1 (or the pseudogene TRBV3-2) to TRBJ2-5, with 10 bases fitting TRBD1. V gave up 10 bases and J gave up 5 bases; unmatched junction bases: 7. This CDR3 comprises 13 residues. Germline assignment: CDR1 LGHDT and CDR2 YNNKEL (reference sequence). CDR3 sequence: CATRDRGMETQYF. CDR3 coding DNA: TGTGCCACACGGGACAGGGGAATGGAGACCCAGTACTTC.

The genes are TRBV3-1 (or the pseudogene TRBV3-2) and TRBJ1-4; D unresolved. Germline V gene data show CDR1 as LGHDT and CDR2 as YNNKEL (reference sequence). With 0 bases removed from V and 5 bases from J, the gap between germline ends came to 13 bases. This CDR3 contains 16 residues. This chain's CDR3 is CASSQDWSGKNEKLFF. The DNA for the CDR3 is TGTGCCAGCAGCCAAGATTGGAGCGGGAAAAATGAAAAACTGTTTTTT.

This clone was seen only once. The chain carries TRBV28 and TRBJ1-6; D is perhaps TRBD1 (5 bases). Germline CDR1 and CDR2: MDHEN and SYDVKM. CDR3 length: 18 amino acids. The V gene lost 6 bases and the J gene lost 3 bases, with 21 bases spanning the gap. The CDR3 nucleotides read TGTGCCAGCAGCCCCGGGGGAGCAACTTTAAACTATAATTCACCCCTCCACTTT. Protein product: CASSPGGATLNYNSPLHF.

The chain recombines TRBV13 with TRBJ2-7; 11 nucleotides align to TRBD2. Germline V gene sequence: CDR1 PRHDT, CDR2 FYEKMQ (reference sequence). The CDR3 is made up of 18 amino acids. The V segment lost 3 bases and the J segment 0 bases; nucleotides outside the gene matches: 10. CDR3 coding DNA: TGTGCCAGCAGCTTTACAGGGTGGACTAGCGGGTCCTCCTACGAGCAGTACTTC. This gives the protein CASSFTGWTSGSSYEQYF.

A few counts support this clone. The chain is built from TRBV15 and TRBJ1-1; 9 bases line up with TRBD1. The CDR3 is 17 amino acids. V shed 2 bases, J shed 5 bases, and the junction held 12 bases outside the gene matches. CDR1 and CDR2 (germline): LNHNV, YYDKDF (reference sequence). CDR3 DNA sequence: TGTGCCACCAGCAGAAGCACAGGGGGCGCCCGGGGGACTGAAGCTTTCTTT. It specifies CATSRSTGGARGTEAFF.